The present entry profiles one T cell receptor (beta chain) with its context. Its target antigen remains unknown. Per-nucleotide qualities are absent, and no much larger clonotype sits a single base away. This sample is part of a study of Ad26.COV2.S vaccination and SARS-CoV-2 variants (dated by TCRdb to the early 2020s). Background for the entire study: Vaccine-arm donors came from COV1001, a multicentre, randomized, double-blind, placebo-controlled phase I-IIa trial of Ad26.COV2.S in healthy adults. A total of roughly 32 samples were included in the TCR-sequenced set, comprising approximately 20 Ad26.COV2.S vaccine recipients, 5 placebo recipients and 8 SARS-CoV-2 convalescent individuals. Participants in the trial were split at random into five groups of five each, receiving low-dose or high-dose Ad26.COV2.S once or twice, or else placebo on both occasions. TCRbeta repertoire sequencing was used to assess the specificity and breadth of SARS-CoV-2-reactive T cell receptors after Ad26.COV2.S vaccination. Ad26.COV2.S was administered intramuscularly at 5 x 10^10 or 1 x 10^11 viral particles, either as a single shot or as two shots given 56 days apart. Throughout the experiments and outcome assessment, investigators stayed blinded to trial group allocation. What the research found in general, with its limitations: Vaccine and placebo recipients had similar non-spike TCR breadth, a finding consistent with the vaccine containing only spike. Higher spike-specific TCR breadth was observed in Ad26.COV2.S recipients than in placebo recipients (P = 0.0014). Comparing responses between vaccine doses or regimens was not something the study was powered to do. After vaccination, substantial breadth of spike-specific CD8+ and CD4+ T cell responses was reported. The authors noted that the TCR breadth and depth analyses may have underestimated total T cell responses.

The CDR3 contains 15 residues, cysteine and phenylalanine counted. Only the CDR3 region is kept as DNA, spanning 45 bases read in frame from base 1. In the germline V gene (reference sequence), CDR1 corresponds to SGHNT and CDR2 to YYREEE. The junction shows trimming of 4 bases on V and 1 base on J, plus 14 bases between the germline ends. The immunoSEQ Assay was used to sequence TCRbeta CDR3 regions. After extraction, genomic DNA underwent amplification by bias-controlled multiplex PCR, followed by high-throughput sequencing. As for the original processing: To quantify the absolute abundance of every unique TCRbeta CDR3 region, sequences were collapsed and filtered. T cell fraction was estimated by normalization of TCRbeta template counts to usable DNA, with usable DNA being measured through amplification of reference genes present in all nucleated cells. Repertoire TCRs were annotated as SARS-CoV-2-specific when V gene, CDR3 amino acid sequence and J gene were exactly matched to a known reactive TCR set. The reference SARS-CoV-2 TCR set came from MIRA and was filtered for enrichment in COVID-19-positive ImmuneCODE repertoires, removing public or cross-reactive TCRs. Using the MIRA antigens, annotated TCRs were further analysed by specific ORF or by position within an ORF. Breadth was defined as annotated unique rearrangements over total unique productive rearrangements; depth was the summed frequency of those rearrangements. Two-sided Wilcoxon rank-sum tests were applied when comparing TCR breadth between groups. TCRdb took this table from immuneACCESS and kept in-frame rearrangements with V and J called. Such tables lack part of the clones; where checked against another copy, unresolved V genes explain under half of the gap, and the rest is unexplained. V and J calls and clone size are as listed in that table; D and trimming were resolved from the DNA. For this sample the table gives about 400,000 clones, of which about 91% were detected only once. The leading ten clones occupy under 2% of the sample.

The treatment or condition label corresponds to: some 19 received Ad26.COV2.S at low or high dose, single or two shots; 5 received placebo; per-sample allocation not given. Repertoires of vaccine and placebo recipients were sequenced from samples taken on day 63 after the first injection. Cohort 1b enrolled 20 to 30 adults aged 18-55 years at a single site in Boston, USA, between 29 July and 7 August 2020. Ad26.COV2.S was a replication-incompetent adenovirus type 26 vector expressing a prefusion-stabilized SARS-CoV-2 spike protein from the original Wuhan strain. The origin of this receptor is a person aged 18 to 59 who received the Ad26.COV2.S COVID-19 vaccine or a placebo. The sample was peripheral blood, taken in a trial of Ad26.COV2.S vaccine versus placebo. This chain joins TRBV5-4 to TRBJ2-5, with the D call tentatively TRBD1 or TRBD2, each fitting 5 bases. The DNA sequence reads TGTGCCAGCAGCCGAACCGGGGCCACCCAAGAGACCCAGTACTTC. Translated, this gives CASSRTGATQETQYF.